The rows below give T cell receptor beta chains drawn from one sample of a study of T cell changes during pregnancy in multiple sclerosis. The protocol was immunoSEQ multiplex PCR, while the TCRdb copy is restricted to in-frame clones and leaves out a portion. The data contain about 40,000 clones, over 85% of them seen just once; the ten biggest clones take up around 1.3%. The specimen comprised peripheral blood, sampled before pregnancy. These receptors were obtained from a female donor with multiple sclerosis, enrolled in a pregnancy study. The CDR3 runs from the conserved cysteine through the conserved F or W. D genes are given only for firm matches.

j_call: TRBJ2-3; v_call: TRBV28; d_call: -; cdr3_aa: CASSLVSRGIASDTQYF
j_call: TRBJ1-1; v_call: TRBV5-1; d_call: TRBD1; cdr3_aa: CASSPGQGERSGTEAFF
j_call: TRBJ1-1; v_call: TRBV7-9; d_call: -; cdr3_aa: CASSFSSTGKNMNTEAFF
j_call: TRBJ2-3; v_call: TRBV28; d_call: TRBD2; cdr3_aa: CASSRGLAGEVDTQYF
j_call: TRBJ2-2; v_call: TRBV4-1; d_call: -; cdr3_aa: CASSQDTGSNTGELFF
j_call: TRBJ1-1; v_call: TRBV11-2; d_call: TRBD1; cdr3_aa: CASTPGGSRTEAFF
j_call: TRBJ1-2; v_call: TRBV27; d_call: -; cdr3_aa: CASSPHRDGDYGYTF
j_call: TRBJ1-1; v_call: TRBV5-4; d_call: -; cdr3_aa: CASSLRGTEAFF
j_call: TRBJ2-5; v_call: TRBV19; d_call: TRBD1; cdr3_aa: CASSVGRTGPETQYF
j_call: TRBJ2-3; v_call: TRBV9; d_call: TRBD2; cdr3_aa: CASSPPGGDSGRAGDTQYF
j_call: TRBJ2-2; v_call: TRBV19; d_call: TRBD2; cdr3_aa: CASSSSGRSGELFF
j_call: TRBJ1-2; v_call: TRBV5-1; d_call: TRBD1; cdr3_aa: CASSLVGDSGYGYTF
j_call: TRBJ1-1; v_call: TRBV5-1; d_call: -; cdr3_aa: CASSLYTPAEGTEAFF
j_call: TRBJ2-1; v_call: TRBV4-3; d_call: -; cdr3_aa: CASSHRLVVAGKTWSEQFF
j_call: TRBJ2-7; v_call: TRBV29-1; d_call: TRBD1; cdr3_aa: CSVEEADRGYEQYF
j_call: TRBJ1-2; v_call: TRBV5-1; d_call: -; cdr3_aa: CASSLHREFGGYTF
j_call: TRBJ1-2; v_call: TRBV5-1; d_call: -; cdr3_aa: CASSFTGEEGYTF
j_call: TRBJ2-3; v_call: TRBV9; d_call: TRBD1; cdr3_aa: CASSHEGAASTDTQYF
j_call: TRBJ1-1; v_call: TRBV6-1; d_call: TRBD1; cdr3_aa: CASSEGDRGAFF
j_call: TRBJ2-7; v_call: TRBV19; d_call: -; cdr3_aa: CASSIPGKYEQYF
j_call: TRBJ1-2; v_call: TRBV19; d_call: -; cdr3_aa: CASSSIGYGYTF
j_call: TRBJ2-1; v_call: TRBV27; d_call: -; cdr3_aa: CASRGRGGEQFF
j_call: TRBJ1-1; v_call: TRBV6-5; d_call: TRBD1; cdr3_aa: CASSLGQGRHTEAFF
j_call: TRBJ2-2; v_call: TRBV11-2; d_call: TRBD2; cdr3_aa: CASSEQASGSTGELFF
j_call: TRBJ2-7; v_call: TRBV7-2; d_call: TRBD2; cdr3_aa: CASSPQRGLGYEQYF
j_call: TRBJ2-3; v_call: TRBV23-1; d_call: TRBD1; cdr3_aa: CASSLRTGRTDTQYF
j_call: TRBJ2-7; v_call: TRBV18; d_call: -; cdr3_aa: CASSNYEQYF
j_call: TRBJ1-5; v_call: TRBV29-1; d_call: -; cdr3_aa: CSALYSNQPQHF
j_call: TRBJ2-1; v_call: TRBV27; d_call: TRBD2; cdr3_aa: CASSLGASGAFNEQFF
j_call: TRBJ2-7; v_call: TRBV4-3; d_call: TRBD1; cdr3_aa: CASSQYWTGVSESYEQYF
j_call: TRBJ2-3; v_call: TRBV4-1; d_call: -; cdr3_aa: CASSQDNREFRDTQYF
j_call: TRBJ1-1; v_call: TRBV10-2; d_call: TRBD1; cdr3_aa: CASSEATGGWNTEAFF
j_call: TRBJ2-7; v_call: TRBV2; d_call: -; cdr3_aa: CASSDTYEQYF
j_call: TRBJ1-2; v_call: TRBV10-3; d_call: -; cdr3_aa: CAITDSPNYGYTF
j_call: TRBJ1-2; v_call: TRBV6-1; d_call: -; cdr3_aa: CASSGGGPYGYTF
j_call: TRBJ2-1; v_call: TRBV6-4; d_call: TRBD2; cdr3_aa: CASSVGTRRSEQFF
j_call: TRBJ2-6; v_call: TRBV4-2; d_call: -; cdr3_aa: CASSQEIVSGANVLTF
j_call: TRBJ2-1; v_call: TRBV25-1; d_call: -; cdr3_aa: CASISSGTYNEQFF
j_call: TRBJ2-5; v_call: TRBV4-3; d_call: TRBD1; cdr3_aa: CASSHVLGGGETQYF
j_call: TRBJ1-4; v_call: TRBV10-3; d_call: -; cdr3_aa: CAISESGREPKLFF